These 17 T cell receptor beta chains were sequenced from one sample in a study of blood T cell repertoires in COVID-19. Some clones are missing from TCRdb's copy, which holds only in-frame ones; the method was immunoSEQ multiplex PCR. This table has roughly 120,000 clones, approximately 80% appearing once. Sequencing was carried out using peripheral blood. These receptors all come from a man in his 70s with active or convalescent COVID-19.

The chain combines TRBV10-3 with TRBJ1-1; TRBD1 matches at 10 bases. Germline CDR1 ENHRY, CDR2 SYGVKD. Trimming cost V 3 bases and J 4 bases; bases outside gene matches: 5. The CDR3 is 15 residues long. DNA for the CDR3: TGTGCCATCAGTGATGACAGGGGGCAGAGCACTGAAGCTTTCTTT. It encodes CAISDDRGQSTEAFF.

The chain carries TRBV19 and TRBJ1-5; D may be TRBD1 (5 bases). Germline V lookup: CDR1 LNHDA, CDR2 SQIVND (reference sequence). The CDR3 consists of 15 residues. The V end lost 1 base, the J end lost 4 bases, and 11 bases lay between the germline ends. The CDR3 loop reads CASSIAGLENQPQHF. CDR3 in DNA: TGTGCCAGTAGTATAGCAGGGCTCGAGAATCAGCCCCAGCATTTT. Complete variable domain (other parts from reference TRBV19 and TRBJ1-5): DGGITQSPKYLFRKEGQNVTLSCEQNLNHDAMYWYRQDPGQGLRLIYYSQIVNDFQKGDIAEGYSVSREKKESFPLTVTSAQKNPTAFYLCASSIAGLENQPQHFGDGTRLSIL.

The chain employs TRBV6-2 or TRBV6-3 and TRBJ2-1; 9 bases are a match to TRBD2. With V trimmed by 7 bases and J by 2 bases, 27 bases remained unmatched. Germline V CDR1 and CDR2: MNHEY, SVGEGT. This CDR3 has 22 amino acids. In DNA form, the CDR3 reads TGTGCCAGCACCCCTGTTCAGGCGATCGGCGGGAGGGCCGGGGTGGCCTACAATGAGCAGTTCTTC. This sequence encodes CASTPVQAIGGRAGVAYNEQFF.

This clone was observed a few times. This chain joins TRBV5-1 and TRBJ1-2; 8 bases are shared with TRBD1. The CDR3 sequence is 13 residues long. Germline V gene data show CDR1 as SGHRS and CDR2 as YFSETQ. V lost 7 bases, J lost 6 bases, and 8 bases stayed unmatched. Here the CDR3 DNA reads TGCGCCAGCCGGCTGGACAGGGATCATGGCTACACCTTC. Protein: CASRLDRDHGYTF.

The genes are TRBV27 and TRBJ2-3; maybe TRBD1 (5 bases). With 3 bases removed from V and 4 bases from J, the gap between germline ends came to 8 bases. Germline lookup yields CDR1 MNHEY and CDR2 SMNVEV (reference sequence). The CDR3 runs to 13 residues. The CDR3 here is CASSFLGPDTQYF. For the CDR3, the DNA is TGTGCCAGCAGTTTCTTGGGGCCAGATACGCAGTATTTT.

V and J are TRBV7-2 and TRBJ1-5, with a tentative D call TRBD1 (5 bases). Per germline, CDR1 SGHTA and CDR2 FQGNSA. The CDR3 runs 19 residues. Deletions cut 1 base from V and 0 bases from J, with 19 bases between. DNA of the CDR3: TGTGCCAGCAGCTTAGAAAAGGGGTCGTATACTATTAGCAATCAGCCCCAGCATTTT. Its protein product is CASSLEKGSYTISNQPQHF.

J is TRBJ1-1 and V is TRBV28, with TRBD1 as a possible D gene (6 bases). The CDR3 is made up of 17 amino acids. Germline values: CDR1 MDHEN, CDR2 SYDVKM. V dropped 6 bases and J dropped 0 bases, with 20 bases sitting between them. The CDR3 sequence: CASSYNPSTGVNTEAFF. The DNA for the CDR3 is TGTGCCAGCAGCTACAATCCCTCGACAGGAGTGAACACTGAAGCTTTCTTT. Combining the CDR3 with reference TRBV28 and TRBJ1-1 gives the whole variable domain DVKVTQSSRYLVKRTGEKVFLECVQDMDHENMFWYRQDPGLGLRLIYFSYDVKMKEKGDIPEGYSVSREKKERFSLILESASTNQTSMYLCASSYNPSTGVNTEAFFGQGTRLTVV.

The chain employs TRBV28 and TRBJ2-7; 7 bases fit TRBD2. V was pared by 2 bases and J by 5 bases, with 9 bases of the junction left unmatched. Per germline, CDR1 MDHEN and CDR2 SYDVKM. The CDR3 has 15 amino acids. This CDR3 reads CASSLHSGLPNEQYF. CDR3 DNA: TGTGCCAGCAGTTTACATTCGGGACTACCCAACGAGCAGTACTTC.

The CDR3 loop reads CASSQRTGEGNEQYF. The CDR3 region has the DNA TGTGCCAGCAGCCAGAGGACAGGGGAAGGGAACGAGCAGTACTTC. This sequence joins TRBV6-5 and TRBJ2-7; 9 bases map to TRBD1. The CDR3 has 15 amino acids. The germline CDR1 and CDR2 sequences are MNHEY and SVGAGI. V was pared by 6 bases and J by 5 bases, with 11 bases of the junction left unmatched.

The rearrangement uses TRBV7-9 and TRBJ1-1; 11 bases agree with TRBD1. Germline lookup yields CDR1 SEHNR and CDR2 FQNEAQ (reference sequence). J was trimmed by 3 bases and V by 8 bases; bases with no gene match: 17. The CDR3 contains 18 residues. CDR3 sequence reads: CASRNGQGAKTLDTEAFF. The CDR3 bases are TGTGCCAGCCGCAACGGACAGGGGGCCAAAACCTTGGACACTGAAGCTTTCTTT.

This clone was counted between two and nine times. The chain joins TRBV27 to TRBJ1-6; the match to TRBD1 covers 7 bases. CDR1 is MNHEY and CDR2 is SMNVEV in the germline V gene (reference sequence). The CDR3 runs 14 residues. Trimming cost V 6 bases and J 8 bases; bases outside gene matches: 7. The CDR3 loop is CASRPDRVYSPLHF. CDR3 bases: TGTGCCAGCAGACCCGACAGGGTCTATTCACCCCTCCACTTT.

The chain uses TRBV29-1 and TRBJ1-2; TRBD1 matches at 7 bases. The CDR3 covers 13 residues. Germline-derived CDR1 and CDR2 are SQVTM and ANQGSEA. V lost 4 bases and J lost 7; bases outside the gene matches: 9. The CDR3 sequence: CSVAETGKGGYTF. DNA of the CDR3: TGCAGCGTTGCTGAGACAGGGAAAGGTGGCTACACCTTC.

The chain carries TRBV7-6 and TRBJ2-2, with TRBD1 matching 7 bases. CDR1 and CDR2 from the germline V gene are SGHVS and FNYEAQ. The CDR3 spans 19 residues. V gave up 3 bases and J gave up 7 bases; unmatched junction bases: 20. The DNA for the CDR3 is TGTGCCAGCAGCTTTGACAATCGACAGGGCCGAAGTTTAGTCGGGGAGCTGTTTTTT. Encoded protein: CASSFDNRQGRSLVGELFF.

The rearrangement joins TRBV2 to TRBJ1-2, with TRBD1 identical over 9 bases. The V gene end was trimmed by 6 bases and the J gene end by 3 bases; junction bases not matched to a gene: 2. This CDR3 comprises 13 residues. Germline CDR1 is SNHLY and CDR2 is FYNNEI. DNA for the CDR3: TGTGCCAGCAGGGGACAGGGTGACTATGGCTACACCTTC. Translated: CASRGQGDYGYTF.

This chain uses TRBV7-8 with TRBJ1-2, with D tentatively TRBD1 (6 bases). Germline CDR1 reads SGHVS; CDR2 reads FQNEAQ. V shed 3 bases and J shed 2 bases, with 19 bases lying between them. The CDR3 extends over 17 amino acids. The DNA of the CDR3 is TGTGCCAGCAGCTTCGGTTTGGCGGGGGCGCGAAACTATGGCTACACCTTC. Its translation: CASSFGLAGARNYGYTF. The complete variable domain, with remaining parts taken from reference TRBV7-8 and TRBJ1-2, reads GAGVSQSPRYKVAKRGQDVALRCDPISGHVSLFWYQQALGQGPEFLTYFQNEAQLDKSGLPSDRFFAERPEGSVSTLKIQRTQQEDSAVYLCASSFGLAGARNYGYTFGSGTRLTVV.

The rearrangement joins TRBV19 to TRBJ1-5; weak D call: TRBD1 (5 bases). Germline values: CDR1 LNHDA, CDR2 SQIVND (reference sequence). The CDR3 consists of 16 residues. Trimming removed 8 bases at V and 0 bases at J, with 17 bases between. The CDR3 spells CASREGPAYSNQPQHF. CDR3 sequence (DNA): TGTGCCAGTCGGGAGGGGCCCGCTTATAGCAATCAGCCCCAGCATTTT.

The chain has TRBV6-2 or TRBV6-3 and TRBJ1-5, with D possibly TRBD1 on 5 matching bases. The V gene's germline CDR1 is MNHEY and CDR2 SVGEGT. The CDR3 is 15 amino acids. The V gene lost 2 bases and the J gene lost 2 bases, with 10 bases spanning the gap. The CDR3 loop reads CASSYGGGGNQPQHF. For the CDR3, the DNA is TGTGCCAGCAGTTACGGGGGAGGGGGCAATCAGCCCCAGCATTTT.